This T cell receptor beta chain was obtained from a study of cytomegalovirus exposure and HLA in healthy donors. Germline values: CDR1 SQVTM, CDR2 ANQGSEA. V lost 4 bases to trimming and J lost 6 bases; unmatched junction nucleotides: 7. The CDR3 contains 15 residues. It was with 60 Vbeta and 13 Jbeta primers that the PCR ran. Measured with immunoSEQ multiplex PCR; TCRdb has only the in-frame clones, and not every one. The repertoire consists of roughly 120,000 clones, with less than 80% occurring once and the leading ten covering more than 3.5%. The TCR was taken from a woman in her 40s in good health and CMV-seropositive. Sequenced input: PBMCs. V is TRBV29-1 and J is TRBJ2-1; 12 nucleotides line up with TRBD2. This CDR3 reads CSVAAGLAGPNEQFF. The CDR3 bases are TGCAGCGTTGCCGCAGGACTAGCGGGACCCAATGAGCAGTTCTTC.